A selection of T cell receptor beta chains follows, all from one sample in a study of cytomegalovirus exposure and HLA in healthy donors. TCRdb keeps only in-frame clones here, not all; method: immunoSEQ multiplex PCR. The table includes roughly 100,000 clones, 70% to 80% detected once. The material sequenced was PBMCs. The receptors originated from a male donor in good health and CMV-seropositive. Both conserved end residues are part of each CDR3.

j_call	cdr3_length	v_call	cdr3_aa
TRBJ2-7	10	TRBV10-2	CASSDREQYF
TRBJ2-7	19	TRBV6-1	CASSELAGRVASRDYEQYF
TRBJ2-1	13	TRBV19	CASSIGGNNEQFF
TRBJ2-1	14	TRBV27	CASRPTGAYNEQFF
TRBJ2-1	15	TRBV7-2	CASSVVSGTYNEQFF
TRBJ1-1	16	TRBV10-3	CAISETGLRKNTEAFF
TRBJ1-4	15	TRBV5-1	CASRPGQLLGEKLFF
TRBJ2-3	17	TRBV11-2	CASSPFGRGSRWDTQYF
TRBJ1-3	21	TRBV5-1	CASSIGEPLGQRYLSGNTIYF
TRBJ2-7	11	TRBV10-2	CASRSSYEQYF
TRBJ2-3	16	TRBV28	CASTSPGLAVTDTQYF
-	15	TRBV7-9	CASSFRAGGPYEQYF
TRBJ2-7	15	TRBV6-1	CASSISVTLAYEQYF
TRBJ1-4	16	TRBV7-8	CASSSWDTPTNEKLFF
TRBJ2-7	16	TRBV4-3	CASSQRSDGSGYEQYF
TRBJ2-7	12	TRBV6-5	CASGRASYEQYF
TRBJ2-5	14	TRBV2	CASSEDYLQETQYF
TRBJ2-5	13	TRBV5-1	CASSLGRSQTQYF
TRBJ2-3	13	TRBV7-3	CASSGTGPDTQYF
TRBJ2-2	13	TRBV10-3	CAISESASGELFF
TRBJ2-7	16	TRBV18	CASSRGTSGSSYEQYF
TRBJ2-7	16	TRBV7-8	CASSFASRTGVSEQYF
TRBJ2-7	14	TRBV6-6	CASSLQGVPYEQYF
TRBJ2-3	15	TRBV5-1	CASSLTSPEEDTQYF
TRBJ2-7	14	TRBV5-4	CASRVWGRVHEQYF
TRBJ2-6	16	TRBV9	CASSLLGLAGANGLTF
TRBJ2-2	15	TRBV7-3	CASSLGGKNTGELFF
TRBJ2-3	14	TRBV7-3	CASSLSVTGGAQYF
TRBJ1-5	16	TRBV7-8	CASSSYRGRGNQPQHF
TRBJ2-1	13	TRBV28	CATAGVSYNEQFF
TRBJ2-7	14	TRBV7-8	CASSFGTGAHEQYF
TRBJ1-5	14	TRBV27	CASSALGGNQPQHF